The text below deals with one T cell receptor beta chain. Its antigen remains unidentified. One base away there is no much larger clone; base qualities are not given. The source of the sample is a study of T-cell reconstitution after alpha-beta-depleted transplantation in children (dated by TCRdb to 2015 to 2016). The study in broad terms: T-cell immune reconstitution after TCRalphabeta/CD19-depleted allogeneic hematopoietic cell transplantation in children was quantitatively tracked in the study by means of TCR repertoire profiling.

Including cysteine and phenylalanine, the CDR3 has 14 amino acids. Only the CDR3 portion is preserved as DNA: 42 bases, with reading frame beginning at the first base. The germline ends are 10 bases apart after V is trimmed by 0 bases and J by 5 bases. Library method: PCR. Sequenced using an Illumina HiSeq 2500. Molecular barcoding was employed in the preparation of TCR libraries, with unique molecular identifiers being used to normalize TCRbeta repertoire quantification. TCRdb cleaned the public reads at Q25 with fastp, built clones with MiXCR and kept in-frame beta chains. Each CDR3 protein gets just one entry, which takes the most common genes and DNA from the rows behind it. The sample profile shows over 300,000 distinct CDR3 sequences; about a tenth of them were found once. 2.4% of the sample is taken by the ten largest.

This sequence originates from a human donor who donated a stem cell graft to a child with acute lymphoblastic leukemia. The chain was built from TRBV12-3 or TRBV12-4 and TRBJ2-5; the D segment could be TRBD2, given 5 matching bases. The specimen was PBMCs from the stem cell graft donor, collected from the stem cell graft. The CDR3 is CASSLAGVRETQYF. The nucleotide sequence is TGTGCCAGCAGTTTAGCGGGAGTGAGGGAGACCCAGTACTTC.